This entry features one TCR beta chain sequence. Its antigen remains unidentified. Assay execution proceeded at the deep level. Measured with immunoSEQ multiplex PCR; TCRdb has only the in-frame clones, and not every one. The repertoire holds approximately 710,000 clones, with roughly 87% as singletons. This sample was taken from a study of shared clonotypes between healthy human individuals. Looking at the study overall: CD8 memory received one plate per donor, CD8 naive two, CD4 memory three and CD4 naive three. Study outcomes and limitations: The study found 4.5% to 5% of naive CD4 clonotypes shared across a handful of donors. It was expected that sequencing depth would affect clonotype sharing among donors.

The sample taken for sequencing was memory CD8+ T cells from PBMCs. The subset is: CD45RO+ cells pooled with CCR7-negative TemRA cells. This sequence was found in a man in his late teens or twenties in good health. Some clones in this sample may be carry-over from other donors' samples.

This CDR3 reads CAIQGISADTQYF. The CDR3 bases are TGTGCCATACAGGGGATAAGTGCAGATACGCAGTATTTT. The J gene is TRBJ2-3, the V gene TRBV10-3; 7 bases fit TRBD1. Germline trimming cut 9 bases from V and 4 bases from J; bases unmatched to any gene: 7. Germline values: CDR1 ENHRY, CDR2 SYGVKD. This CDR3 spans 13 amino acids.